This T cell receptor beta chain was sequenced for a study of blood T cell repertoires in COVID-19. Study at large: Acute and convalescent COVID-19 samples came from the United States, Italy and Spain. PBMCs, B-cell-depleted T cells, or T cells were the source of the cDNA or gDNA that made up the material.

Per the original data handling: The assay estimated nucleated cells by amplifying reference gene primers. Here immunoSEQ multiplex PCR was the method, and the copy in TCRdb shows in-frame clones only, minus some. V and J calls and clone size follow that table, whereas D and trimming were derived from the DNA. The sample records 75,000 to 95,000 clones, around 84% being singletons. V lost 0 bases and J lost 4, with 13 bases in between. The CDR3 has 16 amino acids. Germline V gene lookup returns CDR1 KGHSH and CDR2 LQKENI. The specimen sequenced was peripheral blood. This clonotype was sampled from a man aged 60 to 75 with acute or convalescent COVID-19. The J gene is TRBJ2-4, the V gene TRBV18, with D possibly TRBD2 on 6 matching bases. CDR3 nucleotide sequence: TGTGCCAGCTCACCACCGTCGGAGGGCCGAAAAAACATTCAGTACTTC. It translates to CASSPPSEGRKNIQYF.